A single sample gave rise to the 32 T cell receptor beta chains below, sequenced in a study of tumor-infiltrating lymphocytes in oesophageal squamous cell carcinoma. Using its own MiXCR run on the PCR reads, TCRdb lists one record per CDR3 protein. The table records roughly 19,000 distinct CDR3 sequences, about 38% of them present only once. The source material was normal esophageal tissue next to the tumor. These receptors were collected from a male donor with esophageal squamous cell carcinoma.

This clonotype turned up a few times. The rearrangement uses TRBV12-3 or TRBV12-4 and TRBJ2-5; tentatively, D is TRBD2 (6 bases). V lost 8 bases and J lost 11, with 27 bases in between. This CDR3 has 15 amino acids. CDR3 amino acids: CASGALAGSYNEQYF. The CDR3 DNA reads TGTGCCAGCGGTGCGTTGGCGGGATCCTACAATGAGCAGTACTTC.

In its sample, this clonotype was seen many times. V and J are TRBV11-2 and TRBJ1-4; tentative D call: TRBD1 (6 bases). This CDR3 contains 15 residues. Trimming took 5 bases from V and 5 from J, leaving 15 bases between them. In germline, CDR1 is SGHAT, CDR2 FQNNGV. For the CDR3, the DNA is TGTGCCAGCAGCCGGCTTTGGACAGAGAATGAAAAACTGTTTTTT. It codes for CASSRLWTENEKLFF.

This clonotype occurred many times. The chain has TRBV10-1 and TRBJ2-5; the D gene is possibly TRBD2 (7 bases). This CDR3 is 15 amino acids long. The germline V gene encodes CDR1 WNHNN and CDR2 SYGVQD (reference sequence). Trimming shortened V by 0 bases and J by 5 bases, and 13 bases separated the two germline ends. CDR3: CASSESSGGLETQYF. The CDR3 DNA is TGCGCCAGCAGTGAGTCTTCGGGGGGCCTGGAGACCCAGTACTTC.

This clonotype is termed medium-sized. The chain uses TRBV7-3 and TRBJ2-7; D is unresolved. The V gene lost 1 base and the J gene lost 2 bases, with 6 bases spanning the gap. CDR1 is SGHTA, CDR2 FQGTGA, per germline. The CDR3 sequence is 13 residues long. In nucleotides, the CDR3 is TGTGCCAGCAGCTTAAGACCAACCTACGAGCAGTACTTC. It encodes CASSLRPTYEQYF.

This clonotype has more than one count but fewer than ten. Because the CDR3 is missing its conserved closing phenylalanine or tryptophan, this is likely a read error. The DNA is left out, because the CDR3 cannot be placed on it with certainty; the CDR3 is given as TCRdb lists it. The chain recombines TRBV7-3 with TRBJ2-1; no DNA check was done on the table's D call, TRBD2. CDR1 and CDR2 (germline): SGHTA, FQGTGA. The CDR3 extends over 10 residues, inclusive of both ends. CDR3 amino acids: CASSLMGLAG.

The J gene is TRBJ2-7, the V gene TRBV10-1; D is ambiguous. TRBJ2-5 matches the DNA end more closely, so the J call is doubtful. There are 13 residues in the CDR3. Germline V lookup: CDR1 WNHNN, CDR2 SYGVQD (reference sequence). CDR3 sequence: CATSARIQETQYF. As DNA, the CDR3 is TGCGCCACCTCAGCCCGAATCCAAGAGACCCAGTACTTC.

The V and J genes are TRBV7-3 and TRBJ2-5, with 9 positions matching TRBD1. Germline loops: CDR1 SGHTA, CDR2 FQGTGA. This CDR3 is built from 14 residues. After removal of 3 bases from V and 3 bases from J, the junction contained 2 bases not matched to a gene. In DNA form, the CDR3 reads TGTGCCAGCAGCTTCGGGACAGGGAAAGAGACCCAGTACTTC. The encoded protein is CASSFGTGKETQYF.

Ten or more counts support this clonotype. This may come from a read error, since a much larger clone is one base off. The rearrangement uses TRBV6-1 and TRBJ2-7; no reliable D call. Germline V gene data show CDR1 as MNHNS and CDR2 as SASEGT. This CDR3 region has 15 residues. Trimming cost V 2 bases and J 7 bases, with 18 bases left between them. CDR3 in DNA: TGTGCCAGCAGTGAAAAAGGTGGGTTCTACAATGAGCAGTACTTC. Translated, it gives CASSEKGGFYNEQYF.

V usage is TRBV18 and J usage is TRBJ2-5; D perhaps matches TRBD2 (5 bases). The CDR3 sequence is 13 residues long. Germline V gene lookup returns CDR1 KGHSH and CDR2 LQKENI. V shed 3 bases and J shed 11 bases, with 16 bases lying between them. The CDR3 loop reads CASSPDSSNEQYF. CDR3 nucleotides: TGTGCCAGCTCACCGGACTCATCCAATGAGCAGTACTTC.

Comment on this clonotype: One end of the junction fails to match germline, which may point to a read error. The rearrangement uses TRBV6-1 and TRBJ1-6; D is unresolved. CDR3 size: 14 residues. CDR1 MNHNS and CDR2 SASEGT come from the germline V gene. Here the CDR3 DNA reads TGTGCCAGCAGTGAATACAACCGACAAGAGACCCAGTACTTT. It is translated as CASSEYNRQETQYF.

This clonotype occurred many times. J is TRBJ1-1 and V is TRBV7-3, with TRBD1 matching over 8 bases. The CDR3 contains 13 residues. The germline V gene has CDR1 SGHTA and CDR2 FQGTGA. V was clipped by 5 bases and J by 4 bases; unmatched bases: 3. This CDR3 is CASSPTGGTEAFF. In DNA form, the CDR3 reads TGTGCCAGCAGCCCTACAGGGGGCACTGAAGCTTTCTTT.

This clonotype came up a few times. J is TRBJ2-2 and V is TRBV5-1; TRBD2 matches at 8 bases. V trimming: 4 bases; J trimming: 1 base; junction bases outside the gene matches: 3. The CDR3 extends over 15 amino acids. Germline V CDR1 and CDR2: SGHRS, YFSETQ. Here the CDR3 reads CASSTLAGNTGELFF. CDR3 sequence (DNA): TGCGCCAGCAGCACCCTAGCGGGGAACACCGGGGAGCTGTTTTTT.

Sample share makes this clonotype medium-sized. Possible read error: a much larger clone is one base away. This chain links TRBV7-9 with TRBJ2-5; D unclear. V gave up 6 bases and J gave up 11 bases, with 19 bases separating them. The CDR3 has 13 amino acids. Germline V gene lookup returns CDR1 SEHNR and CDR2 FQNEAQ (reference sequence). As DNA, the CDR3 is TGTGCCAGCAGAACCGAAAGCTGGGATGAGCAGTACTTC. Translating it yields CASRTESWDEQYF.

J is TRBJ2-3 and V is TRBV6-2 or TRBV6-3, with a tentative D call TRBD1 (6 bases). The CDR3 has 15 residues. The ends were cut back, 0 bases at V and 4 bases at J, with 11 bases in the middle. Germline CDR1 reads MNHEY; CDR2 reads SVGEGT. The CDR3 protein is CASSYSNRVPDTQYF. The DNA for the CDR3 is TGTGCCAGCAGTTACTCGAACAGGGTGCCAGATACGCAGTATTTT.

This clonotype was detected many times. The chain combines TRBV7-9 with TRBJ2-1; 9 positions match TRBD2. The V and J ends lost 5 bases and 7 bases, in that order; junction bases with no gene match: 15. Germline V gives CDR1 SEHNR, CDR2 FQNEAQ (reference sequence). The length of the CDR3 is 17 residues. The chain's CDR3 is CASSPAASGIFWNEQFF. CDR3 coding DNA: TGTGCCAGCAGCCCAGCAGCTAGCGGGATCTTCTGGAATGAGCAGTTCTTC.

A word on this clonotype: A much larger clone is a single base away; this may be a read error. DNA of the CDR3: TGTGCCAGCAGTTATATCGGCAATGAGCAGTACTTC. It codes for CASSYIGNEQYF. This chain uses TRBV6-1 with TRBJ2-4; D gene ambiguous. Germline CDR1 MNHNS, CDR2 SASEGT. There are 12 residues in the CDR3. The V end lost 5 bases, the J end lost 13 bases, and 15 bases lay between the germline ends.

The chain is built from TRBV6-6 and TRBJ1-5; a possible D gene is TRBD1 (5 bases). Trimming took off 4 bases at V and 3 bases at J, with 10 bases between the two ends. CDR1 is MNHNY and CDR2 is SVGAGI in the germline V gene (reference sequence). The CDR3 loop spans 14 amino acids. CDR3 coding DNA: TGTGCCAGCAGTTCCTCAGGGCACAATCAGCCCCAGCATTTT. Protein: CASSSSGHNQPQHF.

The chain links TRBV12-1 to TRBJ2-3. TRBV12-1 has pseudogene status. The CDR3 spans 15 residues. CDR3 region: CASSARLTAGFRRYF. DNA for the CDR3: TGTGCCAGCAGCGCACGTCTTACAGCTGGTTTCAGGCGGTACTTC.

This clonotype was seen at least ten times. The chain couples TRBV10-2 to TRBJ2-5, with TRBD2 matching over 9 bases. Judging by the DNA end, TRBJ2-7 fits better; the J call may be wrong. Germline V lookup: CDR1 WSHSY, CDR2 SAAADI. The CDR3 totals 13 residues. The DNA for the CDR3 is TGCGCCAGCAGTGAAACTAGCGGGTTCGAGCAGTACTTC. Protein sequence: CASSETSGFEQYF.

The sample holds many counts of this clonotype. The V call is TRBV5-6, the J call TRBJ1-3, with D maybe TRBD1 (6 bases). CDR1 and CDR2 from the germline V gene are SGHDT and YYEEEE. Deletions cut 1 base from V and 0 bases from J, with 17 bases between. The CDR3 sequence is 18 residues long. The CDR3 DNA is TGTGCCAGCAGCTTGATGGGTAACAGGGACCGCTCTGGAAACACCATATATTTT. It specifies CASSLMGNRDRSGNTIYF.

This clonotype showed up just a few times. The rearrangement links TRBV5-1 to TRBJ2-2; 11 positions match TRBD2. The CDR3 sequence is 17 residues long. V trimming: 9 bases; J trimming: 7 bases; junction bases outside the gene matches: 17. Germline V gene data show CDR1 as SGHRS and CDR2 as YFSETQ. The CDR3 spells CANAALAGGPRGGELFF. CDR3 coding DNA: TGCGCCAACGCCGCCCTAGCGGGAGGCCCACGTGGCGGGGAGCTGTTTTTT.

The table lists this clonotype with many counts. CDR3 nucleotide sequence: TGCGCCAGCAGCTTGGCCGGGGCAGAGGAAGGGACCCAGTACTTC. Translating gives CASSLAGAEEGTQYF. V gene TRBV5-1 combines with J gene TRBJ2-5; D possibly uses TRBD1 or TRBD2 (5 bases each). The germline gives CDR1 SGHRS, CDR2 YFSETQ. CDR3 size: 15 residues. V was cut by 0 bases and J by 7 bases, with 16 bases left in between. The full variable domain, with the rest looked up from reference TRBV5-1 and TRBJ2-5, is KAGVTQTPRYLIKTRGQQVTLSCSPISGHRSVSWYQQTPGQGLQFLFEYFSETQRNKGNFPGRFSGRQFSNSRSEMNVSTLELGDSALYLCASSLAGAEEGTQYFGPGTRLLVL.

On this clonotype itself: This CDR3 fails to terminate in the conserved phenylalanine or tryptophan, so it likely reflects a read error. No DNA is shown, since the ends of the CDR3 on it are uncertain; the CDR3 is the one TCRdb lists. The CDR3 loop reads CASPPSLWGQRPDFRGQ. The V gene is TRBV7-3, the J gene TRBJ1-1. The germline V gene encodes CDR1 SGHTA and CDR2 FQGTGA. The CDR3 length equals 17 residues, ends included.

This chain joins TRBV10-3 and TRBJ2-1; the match to TRBD1 covers 8 bases. With 0 bases clipped from V and 7 bases from J, the junction kept 14 bases outside the gene matches. The CDR3 spans 18 residues. The germline V gene has CDR1 ENHRY and CDR2 SYGVKD. Written as DNA, the CDR3 is TGTGCCATCAGTGAGTCGGAAGACAGGGGCCCCCTCAAAAATGAGCAGTTCTTC. Its protein is CAISESEDRGPLKNEQFF.

This clonotype was counted at least ten times. The chain joins TRBV19 to TRBJ2-1, with a tentative D call TRBD2 (6 bases). Deletions cut 8 bases from V and 7 bases from J, with 15 bases between. The CDR3 loop spans 13 amino acids. The germline gives CDR1 LNHDA, CDR2 SQIVND (reference sequence). The CDR3 reads CASGGRQGNEQFF. Here the CDR3 DNA reads TGTGCCAGTGGGGGGAGGCAGGGTAATGAGCAGTTCTTC.

This clonotype was counted between two and nine times. This sequence joins TRBV27 and TRBJ2-1, with D unresolved. Germline assignment: CDR1 MNHEY and CDR2 SMNVEV (reference sequence). The germline V and J ends were trimmed by 3 bases and 7 bases, with 10 bases remaining between them. CDR3 size: 13 residues. The CDR3: CASSFSPINEQFF. CDR3 in DNA: TGTGCCAGCAGTTTCTCTCCTATAAATGAGCAGTTCTTC.

This chain joins TRBV7-7 and TRBJ2-4; perhaps TRBD2 as D (5 bases). TRBJ2-5 matches the DNA end more closely, so the J call is doubtful. The germline V gene encodes CDR1 SSHAT and CDR2 FNYEAQ (reference sequence). CDR3 length: 11 amino acids. CDR3 protein: CASSVRGTQYF. The CDR3 DNA reads as TGTGCCAGCAGCGTCCGGGGGACCCAGTACTTC.

The genes are TRBV15 and TRBJ2-5, with D maybe TRBD1 (6 bases). The DNA matches TRBJ2-7 better at its end, which makes the J call doubtful. This CDR3 has 13 residues. The germline V gene encodes CDR1 LNHNV and CDR2 YYDKDF (reference sequence). In DNA form, the CDR3 reads TGTGCCACCAGCATAATCAGGGGCTACGAGCAGTACTTC. Its translation is CATSIIRGYEQYF.

A word on this clonotype: The junction departs from germline at one end; a sequencing error may be responsible. The rearrangement links TRBV7-2 to TRBJ2-1; TRBD2 agrees at 14 bases. Germline V lookup: CDR1 SGHTA, CDR2 FQGNSA. The CDR3 is made up of 19 amino acids. The CDR3 loop is CASSSPPGLAGVTKRREYF. CDR3 nucleotide sequence: TGTGCCAGCAGCTCCCCCCCGGGACTAGCGGGAGTTACGAAGAGAAGGGAGTACTTC.

The chain is built from TRBV7-8 and TRBJ2-4; no reliable D call. The closer fit of TRBJ2-7 to the DNA end suggests the J call may be wrong. This CDR3 has 14 amino acids. Germline V lookup: CDR1 SGHVS, CDR2 FQNEAQ. The CDR3 DNA reads TGTGCCAGCAGCCCGAGGCTGGCGTCCTACGAGCAGTACTTC. Its translation is CASSPRLASYEQYF.

Comments on this clonotype: This could be a read error, since a much larger clone is one nucleotide away. The chain employs TRBV5-6 and TRBJ2-1; D possibly corresponds to TRBD2 (5 bases). TRBJ2-7 explains the end of the DNA better; the J call may be wrong. CDR3 size: 13 residues. CDR1 SGHDT and CDR2 YYEEEE come from the germline V gene. The DNA for the CDR3 is TGTGCCAGCAGCAGGATAGCGTCGGGTGAGCAGTACTTC. This gives the protein CASSRIASGEQYF.

This clonotype was counted ten times or more. The V gene is TRBV6-1, the J gene TRBJ2-7; the match to TRBD2 covers 8 bases. The CDR3 covers 15 residues. Germline lookup yields CDR1 MNHNS and CDR2 SASEGT. Unmatched junction bases numbered 3, after V lost 1 base and J lost 1 base. The CDR3 reads CASSEVTSGSYEQYF. CDR3 nucleotide sequence: TGTGCCAGCAGTGAAGTCACTAGCGGTTCCTACGAGCAGTACTTC.